This section outlines one T cell receptor (beta chain) sequence together with its context. Its antigen is undetermined. Measured with immunoSEQ multiplex PCR; TCRdb has only the in-frame clones, and not every one. The data hold 150,000 to 200,000 clones, with roughly 80% observed a single time. This record comes from a study of cytotoxic CD8 clonotypes in ibrutinib-treated CLL. As for the study in general: Response samples followed a median 12 months of treatment, range 6 to 36. Whole-study findings and limits: Patients had baseline clonality above age-matched healthy donors, and this clonality moved with circulating CD8+ T-cell counts. Under treatment, the uncommon public clonotypes either contracted or remained stable.

The V and J ends lost 3 bases and 5 bases respectively, with 13 bases between them. Germline V gene data show CDR1 as MDHEN and CDR2 as SYDVKM. This CDR3 is built from 14 residues. The TCR originated in a human donor with chronic lymphocytic leukemia. The specimen was PBMCs, collected after 12 months of ibrutinib treatment. The chain links TRBV28 to TRBJ2-5, with D possibly TRBD2 on 7 matching bases. The CDR3 bases are TGTGCCAGCAGTTTGGGGGGGGCAGGGGAGACCCAGTACTTC. Its translation is CASSLGGAGETQYF.